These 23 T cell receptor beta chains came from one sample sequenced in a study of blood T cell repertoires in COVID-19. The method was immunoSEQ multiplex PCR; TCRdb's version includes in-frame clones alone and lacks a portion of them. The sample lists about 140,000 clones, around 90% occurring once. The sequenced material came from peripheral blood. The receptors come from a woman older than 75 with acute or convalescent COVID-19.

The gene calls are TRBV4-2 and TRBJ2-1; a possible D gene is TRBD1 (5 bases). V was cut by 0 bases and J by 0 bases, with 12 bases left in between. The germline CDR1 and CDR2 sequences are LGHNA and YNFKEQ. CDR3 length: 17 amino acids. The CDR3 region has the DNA TGTGCCAGCAGCCAAGAACCCGACAGCAGCTCCTACAATGAGCAGTTCTTC. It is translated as CASSQEPDSSSYNEQFF.

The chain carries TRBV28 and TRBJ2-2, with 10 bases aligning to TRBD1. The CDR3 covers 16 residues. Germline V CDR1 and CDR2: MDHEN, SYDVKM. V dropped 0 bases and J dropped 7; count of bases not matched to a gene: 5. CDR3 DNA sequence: TGTGCCAGCAGTTTATGGACAGGGGGCATCGTCGGGGAGCTGTTTTTT. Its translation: CASSLWTGGIVGELFF.

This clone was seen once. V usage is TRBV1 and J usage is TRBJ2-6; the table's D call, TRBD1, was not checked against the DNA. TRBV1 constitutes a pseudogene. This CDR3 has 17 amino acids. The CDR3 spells CTSSQKQGYRGANVLTF. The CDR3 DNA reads TGCACCAGCAGCCAGAAGCAGGGGTATCGTGGGGCCAACGTCCTGACTTTC.

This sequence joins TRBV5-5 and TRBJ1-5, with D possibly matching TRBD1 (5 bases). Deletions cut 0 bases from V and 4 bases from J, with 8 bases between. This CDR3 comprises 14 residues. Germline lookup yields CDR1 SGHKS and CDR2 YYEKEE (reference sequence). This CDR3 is CASSLGTLNQPQHF. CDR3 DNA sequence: TGTGCCAGCAGCTTGGGGACACTGAATCAGCCCCAGCATTTT. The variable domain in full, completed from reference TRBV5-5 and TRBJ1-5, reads DAGVTQSPTHLIKTRGQQVTLRCSPISGHKSVSWYQQVLGQGPQFIFQYYEKEERGRGNFPDRFSARQFPNYSSELNVNALLLGDSALYLCASSLGTLNQPQHFGDGTRLSIL.

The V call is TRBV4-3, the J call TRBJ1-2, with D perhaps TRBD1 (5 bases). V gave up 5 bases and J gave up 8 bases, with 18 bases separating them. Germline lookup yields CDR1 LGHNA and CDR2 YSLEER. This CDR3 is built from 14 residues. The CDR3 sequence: CASSSRQGPQGYTF. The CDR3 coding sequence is TGCGCCAGCAGCTCTCGGCAGGGCCCCCAAGGCTACACCTTC.

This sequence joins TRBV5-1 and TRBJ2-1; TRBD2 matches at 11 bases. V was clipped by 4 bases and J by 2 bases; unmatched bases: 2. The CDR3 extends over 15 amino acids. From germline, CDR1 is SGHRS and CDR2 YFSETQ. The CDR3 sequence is CASSPTSGAYNEQFF. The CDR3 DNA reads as TGCGCCAGCAGCCCGACTAGCGGGGCCTACAATGAGCAGTTCTTC.

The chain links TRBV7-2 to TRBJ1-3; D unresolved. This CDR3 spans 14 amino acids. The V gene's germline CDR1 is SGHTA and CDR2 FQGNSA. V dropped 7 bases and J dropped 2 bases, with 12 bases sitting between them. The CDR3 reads CASTVSVPGNTIYF. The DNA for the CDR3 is TGTGCCAGCACCGTGAGTGTCCCTGGAAACACCATATATTTT.

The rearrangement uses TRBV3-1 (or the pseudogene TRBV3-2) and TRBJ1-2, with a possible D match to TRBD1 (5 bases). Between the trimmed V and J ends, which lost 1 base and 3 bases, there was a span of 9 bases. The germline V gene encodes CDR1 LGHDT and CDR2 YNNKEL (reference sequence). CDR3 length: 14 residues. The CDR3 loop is CASSQVAGYYGYTF. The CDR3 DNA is TGTGCCAGCAGCCAAGTTGCAGGGTACTATGGCTACACCTTC.

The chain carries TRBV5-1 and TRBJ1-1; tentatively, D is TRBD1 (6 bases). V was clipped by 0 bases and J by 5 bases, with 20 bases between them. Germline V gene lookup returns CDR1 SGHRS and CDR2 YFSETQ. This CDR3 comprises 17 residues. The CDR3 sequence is CASSLANLRGPGTEAFF. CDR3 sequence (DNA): TGCGCCAGCAGCTTGGCGAACCTGCGGGGGCCGGGAACTGAAGCTTTCTTT. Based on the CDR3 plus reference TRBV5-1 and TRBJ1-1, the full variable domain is KAGVTQTPRYLIKTRGQQVTLSCSPISGHRSVSWYQQTPGQGLQFLFEYFSETQRNKGNFPGRFSGRQFSNSRSEMNVSTLELGDSALYLCASSLANLRGPGTEAFFGQGTRLTVV.

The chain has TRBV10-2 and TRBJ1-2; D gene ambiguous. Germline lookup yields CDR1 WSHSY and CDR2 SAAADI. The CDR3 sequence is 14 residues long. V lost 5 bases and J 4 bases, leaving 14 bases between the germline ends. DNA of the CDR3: TGCGCCAGCAGTCCCGATCGGAGGTCCTATGGCTACACCTTC. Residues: CASSPDRRSYGYTF.

In DNA form, the CDR3 reads TGCGCCAGCAGCTGGACAGAAGCTAATGAAAAACTGTTTTTT. It specifies CASSWTEANEKLFF. The chain carries TRBV5-1 and TRBJ1-4; D might be TRBD1 (6 bases). Germline V lookup: CDR1 SGHRS, CDR2 YFSETQ. CDR3 length: 14 residues. V was trimmed by 3 bases and J by 3 bases, leaving 9 bases between them. The whole variable domain, remainder taken from reference TRBV5-1 and TRBJ1-4, is KAGVTQTPRYLIKTRGQQVTLSCSPISGHRSVSWYQQTPGQGLQFLFEYFSETQRNKGNFPGRFSGRQFSNSRSEMNVSTLELGDSALYLCASSWTEANEKLFFGSGTQLSVL.

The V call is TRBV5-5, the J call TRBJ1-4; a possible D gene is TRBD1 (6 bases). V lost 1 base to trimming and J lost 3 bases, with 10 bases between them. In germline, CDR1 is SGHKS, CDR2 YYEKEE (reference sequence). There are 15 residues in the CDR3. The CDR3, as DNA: TGTGCCAGCAGCTTGTTGGGGGCGGCTAATGAAAAACTGTTTTTT. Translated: CASSLLGAANEKLFF.

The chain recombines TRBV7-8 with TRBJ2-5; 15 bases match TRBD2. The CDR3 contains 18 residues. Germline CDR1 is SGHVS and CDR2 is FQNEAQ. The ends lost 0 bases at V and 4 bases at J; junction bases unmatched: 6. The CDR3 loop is CASSLAWTSGGAGETQYF. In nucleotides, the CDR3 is TGTGCCAGCAGCTTAGCATGGACTAGCGGGGGGGCCGGAGAGACCCAGTACTTC.

The CDR3 DNA follows: TGTGCCAGCAGTTTAGAGGGGGCCATCTATGGCTACACCTTC. It yields the protein CASSLEGAIYGYTF. This rearrangement joins TRBV6-2 or TRBV6-3 to TRBJ1-2; 7 positions agree with TRBD1. The germline V gene encodes CDR1 MNHEY and CDR2 SVGEGT. The CDR3 is 14 amino acids. The junction had 6 bases not matched to a gene; V was cut back by 4 bases and J by 4 bases.

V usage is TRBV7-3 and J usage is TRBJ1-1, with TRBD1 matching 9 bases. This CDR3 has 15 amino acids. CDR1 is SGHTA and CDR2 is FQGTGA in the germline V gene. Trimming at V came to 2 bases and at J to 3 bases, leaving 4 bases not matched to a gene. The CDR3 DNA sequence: TGTGCCAGCAGCTTATCGAGGACAGGGGACACTGAAGCTTTCTTT. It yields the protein CASSLSRTGDTEAFF.

The CDR3 DNA reads as TGTGCCTGGAGTGCAGACAGGGGATACGAGCAGTACTTC. Its protein product is CAWSADRGYEQYF. This rearrangement joins TRBV30 to TRBJ2-7; 8 bases match TRBD1. The CDR3 runs to 13 residues. The junction had 3 bases not matched to a gene; V was cut back by 1 base and J by 4 bases. Germline CDR1 GTSNPN, CDR2 SVGIG (reference sequence).

CDR3 sequence: CASSRISGFTYNEQFF. For the CDR3, the DNA is TGTGCCAGCAGCCGTATTTCAGGCTTCACATACAATGAGCAGTTCTTC. The V and J genes are TRBV6-2 or TRBV6-3 and TRBJ2-1; D is unresolved. Trimming left V 6 bases short and J 4 bases short, with 19 bases between. This CDR3 has 16 residues. Germline CDR1 MNHEY, CDR2 SVGEGT.

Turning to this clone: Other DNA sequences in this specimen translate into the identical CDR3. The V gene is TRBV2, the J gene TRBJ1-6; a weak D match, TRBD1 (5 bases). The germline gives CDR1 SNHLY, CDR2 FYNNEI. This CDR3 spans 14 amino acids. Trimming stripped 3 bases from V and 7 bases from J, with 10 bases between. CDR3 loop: CASSEARVNSPLHF. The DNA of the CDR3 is TGTGCCAGCAGTGAGGCCAGGGTAAATTCACCCCTCCACTTT.

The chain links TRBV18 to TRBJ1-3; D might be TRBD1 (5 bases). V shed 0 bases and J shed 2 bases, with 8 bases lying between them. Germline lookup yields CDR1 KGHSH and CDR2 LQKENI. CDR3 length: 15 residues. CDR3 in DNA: TGTGCCAGCTCACCACCAGGGGAAGCTGGAAACACCATATATTTT. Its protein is CASSPPGEAGNTIYF.

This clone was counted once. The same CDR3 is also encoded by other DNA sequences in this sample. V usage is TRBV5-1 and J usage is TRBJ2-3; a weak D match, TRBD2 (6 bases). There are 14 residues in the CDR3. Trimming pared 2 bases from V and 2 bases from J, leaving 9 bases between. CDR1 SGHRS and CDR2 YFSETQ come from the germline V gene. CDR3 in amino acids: CASSLGTVTDTQYF. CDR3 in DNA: TGCGCCAGCAGCTTAGGGACTGTCACAGATACGCAGTATTTT.

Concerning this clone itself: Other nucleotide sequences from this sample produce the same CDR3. The CDR3 protein is CASSLAGANTEAFF. In DNA form, the CDR3 reads TGCGCCAGCAGCTTGGCCGGAGCAAACACTGAAGCTTTCTTT. The chain joins TRBV5-1 to TRBJ1-1, with D hard to call. Trimming pared 0 bases from V and 2 bases from J, leaving 8 bases between. Germline CDR1 and CDR2: SGHRS and YFSETQ. The CDR3 runs 14 residues. Full variable domain (missing parts from reference TRBV5-1 and TRBJ1-1): KAGVTQTPRYLIKTRGQQVTLSCSPISGHRSVSWYQQTPGQGLQFLFEYFSETQRNKGNFPGRFSGRQFSNSRSEMNVSTLELGDSALYLCASSLAGANTEAFFGQGTRLTVV.

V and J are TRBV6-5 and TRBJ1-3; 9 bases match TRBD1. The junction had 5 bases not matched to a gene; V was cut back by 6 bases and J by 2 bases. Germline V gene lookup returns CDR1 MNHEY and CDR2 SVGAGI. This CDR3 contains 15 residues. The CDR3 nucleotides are TGTGCCAGCAGGGAGGACAGGGGTGCTGGAAACACCATATATTTT. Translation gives CASREDRGAGNTIYF.

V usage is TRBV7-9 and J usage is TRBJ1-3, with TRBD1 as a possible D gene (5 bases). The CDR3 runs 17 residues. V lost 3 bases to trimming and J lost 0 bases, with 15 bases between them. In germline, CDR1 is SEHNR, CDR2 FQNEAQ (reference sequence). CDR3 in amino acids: CASSFLPQGYSGNTIYF. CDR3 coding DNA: TGTGCCAGCAGCTTTCTCCCCCAGGGCTACTCTGGAAACACCATATATTTT.